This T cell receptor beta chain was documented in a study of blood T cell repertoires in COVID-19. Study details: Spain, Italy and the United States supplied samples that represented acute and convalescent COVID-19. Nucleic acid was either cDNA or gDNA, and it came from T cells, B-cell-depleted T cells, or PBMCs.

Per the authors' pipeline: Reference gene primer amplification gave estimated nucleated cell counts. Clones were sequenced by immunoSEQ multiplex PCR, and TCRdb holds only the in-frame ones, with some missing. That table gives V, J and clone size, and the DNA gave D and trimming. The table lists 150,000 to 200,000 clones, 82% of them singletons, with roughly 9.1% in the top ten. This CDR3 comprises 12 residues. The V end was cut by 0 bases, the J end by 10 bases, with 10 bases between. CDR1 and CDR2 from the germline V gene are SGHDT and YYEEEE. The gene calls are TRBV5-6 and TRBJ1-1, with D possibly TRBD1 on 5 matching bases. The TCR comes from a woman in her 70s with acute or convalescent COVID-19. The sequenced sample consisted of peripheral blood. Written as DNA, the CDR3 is TGTGCCAGCAGCTTGGCGGGGGTAGGAGCTTTCTTT. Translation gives CASSLAGVGAFF.